The T cell receptor (beta chain) described here comes from a study of shared clonotypes between healthy human individuals. The wider study: Plates per donor: three CD4 naive, three CD4 memory, two CD8 naive, one CD8 memory.

CDR1 SGHTA and CDR2 FQGNSA come from the germline V gene. The germline V and J ends were trimmed by 5 bases and 2 bases, with 12 bases remaining between them. The CDR3 has 14 amino acids. Method: immunoSEQ multiplex PCR; TCRdb's copy keeps in-frame clones and lacks some. The data contain around 650,000 clones, 95% to 96% of them singletons. Notes on this clone: Its antigen remains unknown.

Regarding the study as a whole: Only blood underwent sampling, and tissue repertoires likely differ.

In the naive CD8 group, cells lacked CD45RO and were positively selected for CCR7, so terminally differentiated effector memory CD45RA+ cells were left out. All donors qualified as healthy HIV-negative adults and had experienced no recent acute infections or vaccinations. Nashville, Tennessee was home to all donors, who were Caucasian adults. The source material was naive CD8+ T cells sorted from blood. This sequence originates from a woman aged 25-40 years in good health. This chain uses TRBV7-2 with TRBJ1-1; D gene uncertain. CDR3 DNA sequence: TGTGCCAGCAGCCCCGTGGAGAGAAACACTGAAGCTTTCTTT. Residues: CASSPVERNTEAFF.